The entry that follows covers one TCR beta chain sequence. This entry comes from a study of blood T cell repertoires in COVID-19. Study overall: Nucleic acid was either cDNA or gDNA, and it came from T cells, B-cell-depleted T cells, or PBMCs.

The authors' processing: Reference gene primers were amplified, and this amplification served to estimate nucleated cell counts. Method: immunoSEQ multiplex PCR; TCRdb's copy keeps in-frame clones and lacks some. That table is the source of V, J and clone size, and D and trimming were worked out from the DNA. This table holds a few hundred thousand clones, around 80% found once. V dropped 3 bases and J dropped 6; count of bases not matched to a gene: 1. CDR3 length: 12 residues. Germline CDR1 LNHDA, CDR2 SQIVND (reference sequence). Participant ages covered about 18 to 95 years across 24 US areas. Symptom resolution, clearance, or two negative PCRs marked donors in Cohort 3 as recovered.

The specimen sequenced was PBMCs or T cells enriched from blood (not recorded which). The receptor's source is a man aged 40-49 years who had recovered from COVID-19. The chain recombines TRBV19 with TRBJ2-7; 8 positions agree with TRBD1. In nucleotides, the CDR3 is TGTGCCAGTAGTATGACAGGGGTCGAGCAGTACTTC. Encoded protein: CASSMTGVEQYF.